The rows below give T cell receptor beta chains drawn from one sample of a study of vaccination effects on CD4 cells after COVID-19. Assay: immunoSEQ multiplex PCR; the TCRdb copy retains only in-frame clones and omits some. The sample yields some 50,000 clones, about four fifths seen once. These receptors' antigens are unknown. The sequenced sample was CD4+ T cells from PBMCs cultured with HCoV-OC43 spike peptides, obtained after COVID-19 vaccination. The source is a human donor who received a COVID-19 vaccine. CDR3s include the opening cysteine and the closing phenylalanine or tryptophan. D genes are given only for firm matches. Size values are once, few and many counts, or a class for expanded clones, and some rows have none.

V,size,D,J,DNA,CDR3
TRBV7-6,NA,NA,TRBJ2-1,TGTGCCAGCAGCTTAGGCTTGTCAGGGTACAATGAGCAGTTCTTC,CASSLGLSGYNEQFF
TRBV18,few,NA,TRBJ2-3,TGTGCCAGCTCACCAACAAACGGAGATACGCAGTATTTT,CASSPTNGDTQYF
TRBV12-5,NA,NA,TRBJ2-5,TGTGCTAGTGGTTTGTACGCAGGGTTCCCCCAAGAGACCCAGTACTTC,CASGLYAGFPQETQYF
TRBV7-7,NA,TRBD1,TRBJ2-2,TGTGCCAGCAGCTTCGGGACAGGGGATTCTGGGGAGCTGTTTTTT,CASSFGTGDSGELFF
TRBV7-9,NA,NA,TRBJ2-1,TGTGCCAGCAGCTTCACTCGCTGGTACAATGAGCAGTTCTTC,CASSFTRWYNEQFF
TRBV5-5,NA,NA,TRBJ2-3,TGTGCCAGCAGCCAAGGTACCGGGGGCAGTGCAGATACGCAGTATTTT,CASSQGTGGSADTQYF
TRBV10-2,few,TRBD1,TRBJ1-1,TGCGCCAGCAGTGAGTTTCTCGGGACAGGGAACACTGAAGCTTTCTTT,CASSEFLGTGNTEAFF
TRBV27,NA,NA,TRBJ1-1,TGTGCCAGCAGGCCCTTTACAGAGAACACTGAAGCTTTCTTT,CASRPFTENTEAFF
TRBV11-2,NA,NA,TRBJ2-7,TGTGCCAGCAGAGCGGACCAAGGCTACGAGCAGTACTTC,CASRADQGYEQYF
TRBV20-1,few,TRBD2,TRBJ2-3,TGCAGTGCTAGTGCTAGCGGGGCTAACACAGATACGCAGTATTTT,CSASASGANTDTQYF
TRBV6-5,NA,TRBD1,TRBJ2-1,TGTGCCAGCTTCCGGGACAGGTCATACAATGAGCAGTTCTTC,CASFRDRSYNEQFF
TRBV7-8,NA,NA,TRBJ1-1,TGTGCCAGCAGCTACAGTCCGGGAACTGAAGCTTTCTTT,CASSYSPGTEAFF
TRBV28,NA,NA,TRBJ2-3,TGTGCCAGCAGCTCTACACCGGCCACAGATACGCAGTATTTT,CASSSTPATDTQYF
TRBV2,NA,TRBD2,TRBJ2-5,TGTGCCAGCAGTGACCCCGCGGGAGGGGGAGAGACCCAGTACTTC,CASSDPAGGGETQYF
TRBV19,NA,NA,TRBJ1-5,TGTGCCAGCGAAACAGGGAGGCAGGCGAGTCAGCCCCAGCATTTT,CASETGRQASQPQHF
TRBV11-2,NA,NA,TRBJ2-5,TGTGCCAGCAGCTTAGATCTGGGCCAGCGACCTATCCACTTC,CASSLDLGQRPIHF
TRBV6-1,NA,TRBD2,TRBJ2-2,TGTGCCAGCAGTGAACTAGCGGGGGGCTCCGGGGAGCTGTTTTTT,CASSELAGGSGELFF
TRBV7-8,few,TRBD1,TRBJ1-6,TGTGCCAGCAGATCAGACAGGGAGGGGAGCTCCTATAATTCACCCCTCCACTTT,CASRSDREGSSYNSPLHF
TRBV29-1,NA,TRBD2,TRBJ2-1,TGCAGCGTTGAGGTGTCGGGGGGTTCGGGTGAGCAGTTCTTC,CSVEVSGGSGEQFF
TRBV10-1,NA,TRBD2,TRBJ2-3,TGCGCCAGCAGTGGGCCGGGACTAGCGGGGGGGAGCACAGATACGCAGTATTTT,CASSGPGLAGGSTDTQYF
TRBV7-8,few,TRBD1,TRBJ2-2,TGTGCCGACCGACAGGGGTACACCGGGGAGCTGTTTTTT,CADRQGYTGELFF
TRBV7-9,NA,NA,TRBJ2-5,TGTGCCAGCAGCTTTTCAGGCGGGATGCAAGAGACCCAGTACTTC,CASSFSGGMQETQYF
TRBV29-1,NA,TRBD1,TRBJ1-2,TGCAGCGCCCTGGACAGGGCCGGATTCTATGGCTACACCTTC,CSALDRAGFYGYTF
TRBV7-9,few,NA,TRBJ1-1,TGTGCCAGCAGCATCGCCAGTTCGAGGAACACTGAAGCTTTCTTT,CASSIASSRNTEAFF
TRBV10-3,few,NA,TRBJ1-1,TGTGCCATCGGGGAGAACACTGAAGCTTTCTTT,CAIGENTEAFF
TRBV27,NA,TRBD2,TRBJ2-7,TGTGCCAGCAGTTTAACCGGGACTAGCCACTTCTCGCAGTACTTC,CASSLTGTSHFSQYF
TRBV7-9,NA,NA,TRBJ2-5,TGTGCCAGCAGGTTAGAGGAGACCCAGTACTTC,CASRLEETQYF
TRBV10-2,few,NA,TRBJ2-5,TGCGCCAGCTCGTGGGGAAGCCAAGAGACCCAGTACTTC,CASSWGSQETQYF
TRBV19,NA,TRBD1,TRBJ2-1,TGTGCCAGTAGTACAGCCGGGACAGGGCTCCGCAGGGCCTACAATGAGCAGTTCTTC,CASSTAGTGLRRAYNEQFF
TRBV2,NA,TRBD1,TRBJ2-3,TGTGCCAGCAGAGGGGACAGGTATCACACAGATACGCAGTATTTT,CASRGDRYHTDTQYF
TRBV7-6,once,TRBD2,TRBJ2-2,TGTGCCAGCAGCCCAGGTGGGACTAGCGGCACCGGGGAGCTGTTTTTT,CASSPGGTSGTGELFF
TRBV6-1,NA,NA,TRBJ1-2,TGTGCCAGCAGTGAAGATGGACTCTATGGCTACACCTTC,CASSEDGLYGYTF
TRBV19,NA,NA,TRBJ1-4,TGTGCCAGTAGGGGCCCAACTAATGAAAAACTGTTTTTT,CASRGPTNEKLFF
TRBV5-6,once,NA,TRBJ2-1,TGTGCCAGCAGCTTGGGCTGGGGGACCAGCTCCTACAATGAGCAGTTCTTC,CASSLGWGTSSYNEQFF
TRBV3-1/TRBV3-2,NA,NA,TRBJ1-2,TGTGCGGCGCGGGGGGTCCGTGGCTACACCTTC,CAARGVRGYTF
TRBV5-4,NA,NA,TRBJ1-1,TGTGCCAGCAGCTTAACGGATCGAGTCACTGAAGCTTTCTTT,CASSLTDRVTEAFF
TRBV27,NA,TRBD2,TRBJ2-7,TGTGCCAGCAGTACCCGGGGGGGCAGGTGGGAGCAGTACTTC,CASSTRGGRWEQYF
TRBV6-2/TRBV6-3,NA,NA,TRBJ2-3,TGTGCCAGCAGTTCAAGGACGGGGACAGATACGCAGTATTTT,CASSSRTGTDTQYF
TRBV6-5,NA,NA,TRBJ2-3,TGTGCCCACCTTATGTCGAGGGTATACACAGATACGCAGTATTTT,CAHLMSRVYTDTQYF
TRBV24-1,NA,TRBD2,TRBJ2-1,TGTGCCACCAGTGGAACGCGGGAGGATCCCTACAATGAGCAGTTCTTC,CATSGTREDPYNEQFF
TRBV7-9,NA,NA,TRBJ2-7,TGTGCCAGCAGCTTAGACGGGAGTCGCCGGTACGAGCAGTACTTC,CASSLDGSRRYEQYF
TRBV4-2,once,NA,TRBJ2-7,TGTGCCAGCACGCAGGGAATTAGCTCCTACGAGCAGTACTTC,CASTQGISSYEQYF
TRBV3-1/TRBV3-2,NA,TRBD1,TRBJ1-1,TGTGCCAGCAGCCGGGGACAGGCGGACACTGAAGCTTTCTTT,CASSRGQADTEAFF
TRBV14,NA,NA,TRBJ2-5,TGTGCCAGCAGCCAACGATGGGGGTGGGAGACCCAGTACTTC,CASSQRWGWETQYF
TRBV6-1,NA,TRBD1,TRBJ1-2,TGTGCCAGCAGTGAGGGACAGGGGCCCTTCTATGGCTACACCTTC,CASSEGQGPFYGYTF
TRBV7-9,NA,TRBD2,TRBJ2-7,TGTGCCAGCAGCTTATCTTCTGGACTAGCGGGAGGCGAGCAGTACTTC,CASSLSSGLAGGEQYF